Listed below are T cell receptor beta chains from one sample, sequenced in a study of T cells after yellow fever vaccination. TCRdb re-called the 5' RACE reads through MiXCR, storing one row per CDR3 protein. The sample lists nearly 350,000 distinct CDR3 sequences; 8.1% were seen once. Sequenced material: PBMCs, taken roughly 47 days after the first yellow fever vaccination. All receptors derive from a young man who received the YFV17D yellow fever vaccine. CDR3s include the opening cysteine and the closing phenylalanine or tryptophan. A D gene is named only where the DNA matches it firmly. Expanded clones get a size class; other rows say once, few or many, or leave the size out.

j_call | d_call | clone_size | v_call | cdr3_aa | cdr3_nt
TRBJ1-2 | . | few | TRBV7-9 | CASSSQPGRDGYTF | TGTGCCAGCAGCTCACAGCCGGGACGGGATGGCTACACCTTC
TRBJ2-7 | . | . | TRBV18 | CASSPSRLQMGEQYF | TGTGCCAGCTCACCATCGAGGTTACAGATGGGCGAGCAGTACTTC
TRBJ2-7 | . | . | TRBV5-6 | CASSMLDRRRNEQYF | TGTGCCAGCAGCATGTTGGACCGCCGTAGGAACGAGCAGTACTTC
TRBJ2-1 | . | . | TRBV12-3/TRBV12-4 | CASSGGQINEQFF | TGTGCCAGCAGTGGCGGACAGATCAATGAGCAGTTCTTC
TRBJ1-1 | . | few | TRBV18 | CASSPSSDTEAFF | TGTGCCAGCTCACCCTCATCTGACACTGAAGCTTTCTTT
TRBJ2-3 | . | . | TRBV27 | CASSPEATFNTDTQYF | TGTGCCAGCAGTCCCGAAGCGACCTTCAACACAGATACGCAGTATTTT
TRBJ1-1 | . | few | TRBV7-9 | CASSLLVAEAFF | TGTGCCAGCAGCTTATTAGTCGCTGAAGCTTTCTTT
TRBJ1-5 | . | few | TRBV12-3/TRBV12-4 | CASRDGSNQPQHF | TGTGCCAGCAGAGACGGTAGCAATCAGCCCCAGCATTTT
TRBJ1-5 | . | . | TRBV30 | CAWSTVGGRQPQHF | TGTGCCTGGAGCACGGTGGGGGGGCGACAGCCCCAGCATTTT
TRBJ2-1 | TRBD2 | few | TRBV4-2 | CASSQGTSGDNEQFF | TGTGCCAGCAGCCAGGGAACTAGCGGCGACAATGAGCAGTTCTTC
TRBJ1-2 | . | few | TRBV6-5 | CASSYWRQGGYGYTF | TGTGCCAGCAGTTACTGGAGGCAGGGTGGATATGGCTACACCTTC
TRBJ1-2 | . | . | TRBV20-1 | CSAMAGYGYTF | TGCAGTGCTATGGCAGGTTATGGCTACACCTTC
TRBJ2-2 | . | many | TRBV5-5 | CASSSRESNTGELFF | TGTGCCAGCAGCTCCAGGGAATCGAACACCGGGGAGCTGTTTTTT
TRBJ1-2 | . | few | TRBV11-2 | CASSSLMGERPSYGYTF | TGTGCCAGCAGCTCGCTGATGGGGGAGCGCCCTAGCTATGGCTACACCTTC
TRBJ2-3 | TRBD2 | . | TRBV11-2 | CASSLVLLAGARITDTQYF | TGTGCCAGCAGCTTAGTTTTACTAGCGGGGGCCAGAATCACAGATACGCAGTATTTT
TRBJ2-3 | . | . | TRBV6-5 | CASSYSSSGGTDTQYF | TGTGCCAGCAGTTACTCGAGCAGCGGAGGCACAGATACGCAGTATTTT
TRBJ2-1 | TRBD2 | . | TRBV4-1 | CASSQGSGGPYNEQFF | TGCGCCAGCAGCCAAGGTAGCGGGGGCCCTTACAATGAGCAGTTCTTC
TRBJ1-4 | . | . | TRBV12-3/TRBV12-4 | CASSLEPHEKLFF | TGTGCCAGCAGTTTAGAGCCTCATGAAAAACTGTTTTTT
TRBJ2-3 | TRBD2 | . | TRBV20-1 | CSAQPRTSGATDTQYF | TGCAGTGCCCAGCCCAGGACTAGCGGGGCAACAGATACGCAGTATTTT
TRBJ2-1 | TRBD2 | . | TRBV5-4 | CASSLGLAGGPRNEQFF | TGTGCCAGCAGCCTCGGACTAGCGGGGGGTCCACGGAATGAGCAGTTCTTC
TRBJ2-5 | . | . | TRBV21-1 | CASSTGIAGGKETQYF | TGTGCCAGCAGCACGGGAATAGCGGGGGGCAAGGAGACCCAGTACTTC
TRBJ1-1 | TRBD1 | many | TRBV2 | CASSELGGQRLLF | TGTGCCAGCAGTGAATTAGGGGGACAGAGGTTACTCTTT
TRBJ2-3 | TRBD1 | . | TRBV7-3 | CASSSLQGGAQYF | TGTGCCAGCAGCTCATTACAGGGGGGAGCGCAGTATTTT
TRBJ1-1 | . | few | TRBV12-3/TRBV12-4 | CASSLRQSMNTEAFF | TGTGCCAGCAGTTTACGGCAGAGCATGAACACTGAAGCTTTCTTT
TRBJ2-3 | . | few | TRBV5-5 | CASSLRDGDTQYF | TGTGCCAGCAGCTTGAGGGATGGTGATACGCAGTATTTT
TRBJ1-1 | . | . | TRBV6-5 | CASIFRGPAGTEAFF | TGTGCCAGCATTTTTCGAGGGCCCGCCGGCACTGAAGCTTTCTTT
TRBJ2-3 | TRBD2 | . | TRBV27 | CASSSPAAGGLGTDTQYF | TGTGCCAGCAGTTCCCCCGCAGCGGGGGGCCTCGGCACAGATACGCAGTATTTT
TRBJ1-6 | TRBD1 | few | TRBV12-3/TRBV12-4 | CASSPSGGGNSPLHF | TGTGCCAGCAGTCCGTCAGGGGGAGGGAATTCACCCCTCCACTTT
TRBJ1-2 | . | few | TRBV7-8 | CASSLAQGHNYGYTF | TGTGCCAGCAGCTTAGCACAGGGACATAACTATGGCTACACCTTC
TRBJ1-2 | TRBD1 | few | TRBV2 | CASSEEFTGGNYGYTF | TGTGCCAGCAGTGAAGAATTTACAGGGGGTAACTATGGCTACACCTTC
TRBJ2-2 | . | . | TRBV12-3/TRBV12-4 | CASRGDTGELFF | TGTGCCAGCAGAGGGGACACCGGGGAGCTGTTTTTT
TRBJ2-1 | . | few | TRBV7-2 | CASSGVGSGYNEQFF | TGTGCCAGCAGCGGAGTGGGTAGCGGATACAATGAGCAGTTCTTC
TRBJ1-1 | . | few | TRBV4-1 | CASSQALGRAMNTEAFF | TGCGCCAGCAGCCAAGCCCTGGGCAGGGCAATGAACACTGAAGCTTTCTTT
TRBJ2-3 | TRBD2 | many | TRBV4-3 | CASSQGDLAGASSTDTQYF | TGCGCCAGCAGCCAAGGTGACCTAGCGGGGGCTTCTAGCACAGATACGCAGTATTTT
TRBJ2-5 | . | . | TRBV4-2 | CASSQDFVSLPKTQYF | TGTGCCAGCAGCCAAGATTTTGTCTCCCTCCCCAAGACCCAGTACTTC
TRBJ2-5 | . | many | TRBV7-2 | CASSLYGQTQYF | TGTGCCAGCAGCTTATATGGTCAGACCCAGTACTTC
TRBJ1-1 | . | few | TRBV5-1 | CASSLEHRSEAFF | TGCGCCAGCAGCTTGGAGCACAGGTCTGAAGCTTTCTTT
TRBJ2-1 | TRBD2 | . | TRBV7-3 | CASSFSGGADNEQFF | TGTGCCAGCAGCTTTAGCGGGGGGGCAGACAATGAGCAGTTCTTC
TRBJ2-7 | . | few | TRBV5-1 | CASSLAGGAGLSYEQYF | TGCGCCAGCAGCCTCGCCGGGGGAGCCGGCCTCTCCTACGAGCAGTACTTC
TRBJ1-6 | . | few | TRBV12-5 | CASGLVAAGRRSPLHF | TGTGCTAGTGGTTTGGTAGCGGCAGGGCGCCGCTCACCCCTCCACTTT
TRBJ2-1 | . | . | TRBV6-5 | CASSYLYEQFF | TGTGCCAGCAGTTACTTGTATGAGCAGTTCTTC
TRBJ2-3 | . | . | TRBV5-1 | CASSLATPSSTDTQYF | TGCGCCAGCAGCTTGGCTACACCTTCTAGCACAGATACGCAGTATTTT
TRBJ2-7 | TRBD1 | many | TRBV20-1 | CSARDTGQLPSSIYYEQYF | TGCAGTGCTAGAGATACGGGACAGCTGCCCTCGTCTATTTACTACGAGCAGTACTTC
TRBJ1-2 | TRBD1 | few | TRBV11-2 | CASSSQLGQGAYGYTF | TGTGCCAGCAGCTCTCAACTGGGACAGGGGGCTTATGGCTACACCTTC
TRBJ2-7 | TRBD1 | . | TRBV18 | CASSPIEQGDGQYF | TGTGCCAGCTCACCAATTGAACAGGGGGACGGGCAGTACTTC
TRBJ2-1 | TRBD2 | many | TRBV20-1 | CSAASRGYYNEQFF | TGCAGTGCCGCTTCGCGGGGGTATTACAATGAGCAGTTCTTC
TRBJ2-1 | TRBD1 | few | TRBV2 | CASSGGQFLETYNEQFF | TGTGCCAGCAGTGGGGGACAGTTTTTAGAGACTTACAATGAGCAGTTCTTC
TRBJ2-7 | TRBD1 | few | TRBV20-1 | CSGGTGFYEQYF | TGCAGTGGGGGGACAGGGTTCTACGAGCAGTACTTC
TRBJ2-5 | . | few | TRBV6-2/TRBV6-3 | CASSGNGGIETQYF | TGTGCCAGCAGTGGTAACGGGGGAATTGAGACCCAGTACTTC
TRBJ2-1 | TRBD1 | . | TRBV4-1 | CASSQGGGPRGSEQFF | TGCGCCAGCAGCCAAGGAGGGGGCCCCAGGGGGAGTGAGCAGTTCTTC
TRBJ1-5 | TRBD1 | many | TRBV28 | CASSETGGQPQHF | TGTGCCAGCAGCGAAACAGGGGGGCAGCCCCAGCATTTT
TRBJ2-5 | TRBD1 | few | TRBV30 | CAWRGGRGRFQETQYF | TGTGCCTGGAGGGGTGGTAGGGGGCGATTTCAAGAGACCCAGTACTTC
TRBJ2-1 | . | few | TRBV6-2/TRBV6-3 | CASSYEGAPYNEQFF | TGTGCCAGCAGTTACGAAGGGGCCCCCTACAATGAGCAGTTCTTC